This TCR beta chain was recovered during a study of blood T cells in healthy people across ages. About the research overall: Through template switching, about one barcoded beta molecule was captured per two T cells, as measured in model experiments.

CDR3 length: 13 residues. In germline, CDR1 is DFQATT, CDR2 SNEGSKA (reference sequence). Trimming removed 0 bases from V and 2 bases from J; junction bases left unmatched: 0. Primed by a sample-barcoded 5' primer and a J-beta primer mix, a second PCR proceeded for about 6 to 11 cycles. TCRdb itself ran the 5' RACE reads through MiXCR, one entry per CDR3 protein. The sample contains 650,000 to 900,000 distinct CDR3 sequences, approximately 59% of which appear only once. Material for sequencing was blood. The source of this sequence is a man between 25 and 39 years old in good health. This sequence joins TRBV20-1 and TRBJ2-7; 8 nucleotides align to TRBD2. The CDR3 DNA sequence: TGCAGTGCTAGAGACGGGGGGGCCTACGAGCAGTACTTC. Amino acid sequence: CSARDGGAYEQYF.